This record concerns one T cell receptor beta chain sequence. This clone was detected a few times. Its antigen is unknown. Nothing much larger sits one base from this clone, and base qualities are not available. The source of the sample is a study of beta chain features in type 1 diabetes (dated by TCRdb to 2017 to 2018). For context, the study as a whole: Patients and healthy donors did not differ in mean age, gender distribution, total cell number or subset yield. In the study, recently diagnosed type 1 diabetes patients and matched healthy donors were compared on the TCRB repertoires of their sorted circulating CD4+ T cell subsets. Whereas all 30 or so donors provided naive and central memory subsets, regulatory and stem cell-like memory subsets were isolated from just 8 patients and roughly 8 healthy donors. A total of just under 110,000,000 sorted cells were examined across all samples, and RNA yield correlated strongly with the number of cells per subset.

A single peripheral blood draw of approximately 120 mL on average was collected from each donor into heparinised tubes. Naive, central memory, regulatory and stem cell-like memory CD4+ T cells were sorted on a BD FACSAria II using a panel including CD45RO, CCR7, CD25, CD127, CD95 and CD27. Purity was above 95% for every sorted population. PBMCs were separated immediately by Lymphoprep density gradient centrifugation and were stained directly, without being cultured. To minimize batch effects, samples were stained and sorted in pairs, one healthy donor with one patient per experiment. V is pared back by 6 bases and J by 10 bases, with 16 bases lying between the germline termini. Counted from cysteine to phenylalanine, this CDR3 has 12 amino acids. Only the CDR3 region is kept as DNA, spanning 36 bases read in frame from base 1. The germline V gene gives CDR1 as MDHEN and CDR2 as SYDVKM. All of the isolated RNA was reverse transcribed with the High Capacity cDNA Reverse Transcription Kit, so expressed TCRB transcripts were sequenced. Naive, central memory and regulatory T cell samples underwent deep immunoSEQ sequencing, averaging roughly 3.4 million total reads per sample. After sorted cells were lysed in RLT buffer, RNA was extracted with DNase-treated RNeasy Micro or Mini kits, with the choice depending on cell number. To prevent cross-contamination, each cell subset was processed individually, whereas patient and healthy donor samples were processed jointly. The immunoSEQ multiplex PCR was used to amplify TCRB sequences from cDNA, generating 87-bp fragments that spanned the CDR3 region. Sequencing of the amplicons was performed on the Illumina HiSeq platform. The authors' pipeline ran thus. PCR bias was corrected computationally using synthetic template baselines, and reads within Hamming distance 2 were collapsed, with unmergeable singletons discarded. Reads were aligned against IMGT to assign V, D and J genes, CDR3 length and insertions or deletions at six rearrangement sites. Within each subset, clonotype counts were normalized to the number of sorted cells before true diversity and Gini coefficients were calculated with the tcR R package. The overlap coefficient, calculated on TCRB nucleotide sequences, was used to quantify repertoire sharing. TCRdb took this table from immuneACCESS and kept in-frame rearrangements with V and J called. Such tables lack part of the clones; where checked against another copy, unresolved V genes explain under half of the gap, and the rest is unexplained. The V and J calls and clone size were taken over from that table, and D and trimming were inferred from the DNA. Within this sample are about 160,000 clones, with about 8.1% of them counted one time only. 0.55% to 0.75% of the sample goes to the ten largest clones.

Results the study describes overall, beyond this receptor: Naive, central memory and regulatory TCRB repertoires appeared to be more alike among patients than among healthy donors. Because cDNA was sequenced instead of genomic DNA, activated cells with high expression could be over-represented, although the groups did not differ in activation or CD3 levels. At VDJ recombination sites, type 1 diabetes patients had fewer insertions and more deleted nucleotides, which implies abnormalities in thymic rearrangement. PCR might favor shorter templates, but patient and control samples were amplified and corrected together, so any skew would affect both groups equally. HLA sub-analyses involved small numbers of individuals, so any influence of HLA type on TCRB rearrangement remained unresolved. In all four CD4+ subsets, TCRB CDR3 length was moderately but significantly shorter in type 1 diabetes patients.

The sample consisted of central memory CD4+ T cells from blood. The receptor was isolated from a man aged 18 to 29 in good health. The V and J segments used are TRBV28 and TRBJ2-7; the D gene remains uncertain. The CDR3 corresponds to CASRQEVEKQYF. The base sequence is TGTGCCAGCAGACAAGAGGTAGAGAAACAGTACTTC.